The 30 T cell receptor beta chains below all came from one sample that was sequenced in a study of early T cells in non-severe SARS-CoV-2 infection. MiXCR, run by TCRdb on the 5' RACE reads, gives a single entry per CDR3 protein. The sample has about 80,000 distinct CDR3 sequences, 5% seen once. Sample: whole blood, taken at baseline. The receptors were gathered from an adult who was a healthcare worker with PCR-confirmed SARS-CoV-2 infection or an uninfected control (not recorded which).

The gene calls are TRBV15 and TRBJ2-2; no reliable D call. CDR1 and CDR2 from the germline V gene are LNHNV and YYDKDF (reference sequence). V was pared by 0 bases and J by 3 bases, with 14 bases between. The CDR3 covers 17 residues. This CDR3 reads CATSRDLDGWDTGELFF. Written as DNA, the CDR3 is TGTGCCACCAGCAGAGATCTGGATGGATGGGACACCGGGGAGCTGTTTTTT.

The sample holds many counts of this clonotype. This chain connects TRBV5-1 to TRBJ1-2; D is undetermined. Germline V gene data show CDR1 as SGHRS and CDR2 as YFSETQ. V was clipped by 7 bases and J by 4 bases, with 17 bases between them. The CDR3 spans 14 residues. This chain's CDR3 is CASSMEGSGYGYTF. CDR3 in DNA: TGCGCCAGCTCAATGGAGGGTTCGGGCTATGGCTACACCTTC. Full variable domain (outside the CDR3, taken from reference TRBV5-1 and TRBJ1-2): KAGVTQTPRYLIKTRGQQVTLSCSPISGHRSVSWYQQTPGQGLQFLFEYFSETQRNKGNFPGRFSGRQFSNSRSEMNVSTLELGDSALYLCASSMEGSGYGYTFGSGTRLTVV.

This clonotype was seen ten or more times. The chain has TRBV25-1 and TRBJ2-7; D possibly corresponds to TRBD2 (6 bases). CDR1 MGHDK and CDR2 SYGVNS come from the germline V gene. V lost 0 bases, J lost 3 bases, and 12 bases lay in between. The CDR3 length is 15 residues. Here the CDR3 reads CASSEYGGSNYEQYF. The CDR3 DNA reads as TGTGCCAGCAGTGAATATGGGGGGAGTAACTACGAGCAGTACTTC.

The sample holds a few counts of this clonotype. CDR3 amino acids: CASSSGGSSGNTIYF. CDR3 bases: TGTGCCAGCAGCTCCGGAGGAAGCTCTGGAAACACCATATATTTT. The chain couples TRBV11-3 to TRBJ1-3; no definite D call. The CDR3 sequence is 15 residues long. Trimming stripped 4 bases from V and 0 bases from J, with 10 bases between. CDR1 SGHNT and CDR2 YENEEA come from the germline V gene.

This clonotype appeared many times. The rearrangement links TRBV6-5 to TRBJ2-7, with D possibly matching TRBD1 (6 bases). Germline-derived CDR1 and CDR2 are MNHEY and SVGAGI. This CDR3 has 16 amino acids. With 8 bases removed from V and 0 bases from J, the gap between germline ends came to 20 bases. Here the CDR3 DNA reads TGTGCCAGCGGCCCATTACAGGGATATAGCTCCTACGAGCAGTACTTC. Amino acids: CASGPLQGYSSYEQYF.

Many counts were recorded for this clonotype. The J gene is TRBJ2-1, the V gene TRBV29-1; D remains ambiguous. This CDR3 is 13 amino acids long. Germline V gives CDR1 SQVTM, CDR2 ANQGSEA. V lost 6 bases, J lost 0 bases, and 9 bases lay in between. CDR3 nucleotides: TGCAGCGTCGTGCCACGCTCCTACAATGAGCAGTTCTTC. Amino acid sequence: CSVVPRSYNEQFF.

This clonotype was picked up a small number of times. The CDR3 reads CASGGNIQYF. The CDR3 nucleotides read TGTGCCAGTGGGGGGAACATTCAGTACTTC. This chain links TRBV9 with TRBJ2-4; D might be TRBD2 (6 bases). The CDR3 has 10 amino acids. Trimming pared 8 bases from V and 7 bases from J, leaving 7 bases between. Germline V gene data show CDR1 as SGDLS and CDR2 as YYNGEE. The full variable domain, with the rest looked up from reference TRBV9 and TRBJ2-4, is DSGVTQTPKHLITATGQRVTLRCSPRSGDLSVYWYQQSLDQGLQFLIQYYNGEERAKGNILERFSAQQFPDLHSELNLSSLELGDSALYFCASGGNIQYFGAGTRLSVL.

This clonotype is classed as medium-sized. The genes are TRBV11-3 and TRBJ1-1, with no clear D. From germline, CDR1 is SGHNT and CDR2 YENEEA. The CDR3 has 14 amino acids. The V gene lost 3 bases and the J gene lost 2 bases, with 10 bases spanning the gap. The DNA for the CDR3 is TGTGCCAGCAGCTTTACGCATAAAAACACTGAAGCTTTCTTT. It specifies CASSFTHKNTEAFF.

Ten or more counts support this clonotype. The chain joins TRBV28 to TRBJ2-7, with D perhaps TRBD1 (6 bases). CDR3 length: 14 residues. V lost 5 bases, J lost 6 bases, and 17 bases lay in between. Germline CDR1 and CDR2: MDHEN and SYDVKM. Here the CDR3 DNA reads TGTGCCAGCAGTCCCGTAACGGGACAAGCCGAGCAGTACTTC. Encoded protein: CASSPVTGQAEQYF.

This clonotype was detected many times. The chain is built from TRBV21-1 and TRBJ2-7; the table's D call, TRBD1, was not checked against the DNA. TRBV21-1 is shown as a pseudogene. The CDR3 runs 15 residues. In DNA form, the CDR3 reads TGTGCCAGCAGCAAATATGGCGCTCTTTCCTACGAGCAGTACTTC. This gives the protein CASSKYGALSYEQYF.

This clonotype has a count of ten or more. The gene calls are TRBV11-3 and TRBJ2-1, with D hard to call. Germline values: CDR1 SGHNT, CDR2 YENEEA. V lost 3 bases, J lost 7 bases, and 13 bases lay in between. This CDR3 region has 14 residues. As DNA, the CDR3 is TGTGCCAGCAGCTTTTTAGGGCCGGAGAATGAGCAGTTCTTC. It translates to CASSFLGPENEQFF.

This clonotype appeared many times. The V call is TRBV3-1, the J call TRBJ1-1; D gene uncertain. The CDR3 is made up of 14 amino acids. Trimming cost V 7 bases and J 1 base, with 13 bases left between them. Looked up from germline, CDR1 is LGHDT and CDR2 is YNNKEL (reference sequence). The CDR3 is CASTARTGNTEAFF. The CDR3 region has the DNA TGTGCCAGCACCGCCCGGACGGGGAACACTGAAGCTTTCTTT.

This clonotype was counted many times. The chain joins TRBV7-9 to TRBJ2-7, with 10 bases fitting TRBD1. The V segment lost 5 bases and the J segment 3 bases; nucleotides outside the gene matches: 7. CDR1 and CDR2 from the germline V gene are SEHNR and FQNEAQ (reference sequence). The CDR3 totals 15 residues. This chain's CDR3 is CASSPTGTGDYEQYF. CDR3 sequence (DNA): TGTGCCAGCAGCCCAACCGGGACAGGGGACTACGAGCAGTACTTC.

This clonotype has more than one count but fewer than ten. J is TRBJ1-1 and V is TRBV20-1; 8 positions match TRBD1. The CDR3 extends over 12 amino acids. V was clipped by 5 bases and J by 11 bases; unmatched bases: 10. In germline, CDR1 is DFQATT, CDR2 SNEGSKA (reference sequence). Written as DNA, the CDR3 is TGCAGTGCTGACCAGGGGGCGGGCGGGGCTTTCTTT. Encoded protein: CSADQGAGGAFF.

To note about this clonotype: A read error may be the cause here, since a much bigger clone is one base away. The V call is TRBV12-3 or TRBV12-4, the J call TRBJ2-1; 8 positions agree with TRBD2. J gave up 8 bases and V 2 bases, and 17 bases lay outside the gene matches. This CDR3 is 18 amino acids long. CDR3 in DNA: TGTGCCAGCAGTTTAACCGGTCGGGTGACTAGCGTTTTGTATGAGCAGTTCTTC. Amino acids: CASSLTGRVTSVLYEQFF.

The chain links TRBV5-1 to TRBJ2-4; 9 nucleotides match TRBD1. CDR1 is SGHRS and CDR2 is YFSETQ in the germline V gene. J lost 6 bases, V lost 4 bases, and 11 bases had no gene match. This CDR3 region has 16 residues. In DNA, the CDR3 is TGCGCCAGCAGCCCACCCATTCTACAGGGGGCAAACATTCAGTACTTC. It codes for CASSPPILQGANIQYF.

This clonotype came up many times. The chain is built from TRBV29-1 and TRBJ2-5; D possibly corresponds to TRBD2 (5 bases). Germline V gene sequence: CDR1 SQVTM, CDR2 ANQGSEA. This CDR3 contains 13 residues. The V gene lost 4 bases and the J gene lost 1 base, with 10 bases spanning the gap. Written as DNA, the CDR3 is TGCAGCGTTGTCGCAGCGGCCCAAGAGACCCAGTACTTC. Translated, it gives CSVVAAAQETQYF. Supplemented by reference TRBV29-1 and TRBJ2-5, the full variable domain reads SAVISQKPSRDICQRGTSLTIQCQVDSQVTMMFWYRQQPGQSLTLIATANQGSEATYESGFVIDKFPISRPNLTFSTLTVSNMSPEDSSIYLCSVVAAAQETQYFGPGTRLLVL.

The rearrangement uses TRBV3-1 and TRBJ1-1, with D perhaps matching TRBD1 (6 bases). V gave up 4 bases and J gave up 1 base, with 13 bases separating them. The CDR3 spans 15 residues. Looked up from germline, CDR1 is LGHDT and CDR2 is YNNKEL (reference sequence). CDR3 residues: CASSRWDTKNTEAFF. The DNA of the CDR3 is TGTGCCAGCAGCCGATGGGACACGAAGAACACTGAAGCTTTCTTT.

This clonotype appeared many times. The chain joins TRBV6-1 to TRBJ1-4, with TRBD1 matching over 7 bases. Germline lookup yields CDR1 MNHNS and CDR2 SASEGT. The V gene end was trimmed by 4 bases and the J gene end by 8 bases; junction bases not matched to a gene: 7. This CDR3 spans 14 amino acids. DNA for the CDR3: TGTGCCAGCAGTGCGGGACAGTTGGGAGAAAAACTGTTTTTT. Translating it yields CASSAGQLGEKLFF.

There are many counts of this clonotype. The V gene is TRBV19, the J gene TRBJ1-5; no reliable D call. The CDR3 contains 15 residues. The ends were cut back, 3 bases at V and 4 bases at J, with 13 bases in the middle. CDR1 is LNHDA, CDR2 SQIVND, per germline (reference sequence). Written as DNA, the CDR3 is TGTGCCAGTAGTATCTACGGACGGCAAAATCAGCCCCAGCATTTT. As protein: CASSIYGRQNQPQHF.

This clonotype was observed a few times. This chain's CDR3 is CASSFKLGQNEQYF. The CDR3 nucleotides read TGTGCCAGTAGTTTCAAACTAGGGCAGAACGAGCAGTACTTC. This chain connects TRBV19 to TRBJ2-7; maybe TRBD2 (5 bases). Germline-derived CDR1 and CDR2 are LNHDA and SQIVND (reference sequence). CDR3 length: 14 amino acids. Trimming left V 5 bases short and J 5 bases short, with 16 bases between.

This clonotype has a count of ten or more. This chain joins TRBV20-1 and TRBJ2-1; 11 bases align to TRBD1. Germline CDR1 reads DFQATT; CDR2 reads SNEGSKA (reference sequence). This CDR3 comprises 14 residues. CDR3 residues: CSKLDRGLDHEQFF. For the CDR3, the DNA is TGCAGCAAATTGGACAGGGGGCTTGATCATGAGCAGTTCTTC.

This clonotype was detected ten times or more. The rearrangement uses TRBV29-1 and TRBJ2-7; D perhaps matches TRBD2 (6 bases). The germline CDR1 and CDR2 sequences are SQVTM and ANQGSEA. CDR3 length: 13 amino acids. Trimming stripped 8 bases from V and 7 bases from J, with 21 bases between. Written as DNA, the CDR3 is TGCAGCACCGGAGAGGCCGGGGGAACGGAGCAGTACTTC. It encodes CSTGEAGGTEQYF.

This clonotype was observed many times. The chain employs TRBV27 and TRBJ2-6; D uncertain. The CDR3 totals 14 residues. Trimming pared 7 bases from V and 0 bases from J, leaving 7 bases between. Germline V CDR1 and CDR2: MNHEY, SMNVEV (reference sequence). The CDR3: CASKSYSGANVLTF. In DNA form, the CDR3 reads TGTGCCAGCAAAAGTTACTCTGGGGCCAACGTCCTGACTTTC.

This clonotype was recorded many times. This chain uses TRBV4-2 with TRBJ1-2; D might be TRBD1 (6 bases). V was pared by 0 bases and J by 1 base, with 15 bases between. Germline CDR1 reads LGHNA; CDR2 reads YNFKEQ. The CDR3 consists of 17 residues. The CDR3 DNA is TGTGCCAGCAGCCAAGATGACGGACAGAGAGTTAACTATGGCTACACCTTC. It specifies CASSQDDGQRVNYGYTF.

This clonotype was observed many times. This rearrangement joins TRBV12-5 to TRBJ2-1; 13 bases align to TRBD2. This CDR3 region has 16 residues. Germline CDR1 is LGHNT and CDR2 is FRNRAP. V lost 5 bases, J lost 5 bases, and 6 bases stayed unmatched. CDR3 nucleotides: TGTGCTAGTGGTCCCGGGACTAGCGGGAAACACAATGAGCAGTTCTTC. Translation gives CASGPGTSGKHNEQFF.

This clonotype was counted at least ten times. The J gene is TRBJ2-1, the V gene TRBV4-2, with a tentative D call TRBD1 (5 bases). The CDR3 has 13 residues. Germline CDR1 is LGHNA and CDR2 is YNFKEQ. V gave up 3 bases and J gave up 8 bases, with 11 bases separating them. DNA for the CDR3: TGTGCCAGCAGCCAGCAGGTAGGGGATGAGCAGTTCTTC. Protein sequence: CASSQQVGDEQFF.

Only a few counts were recorded for this clonotype. This chain connects TRBV12-3 or TRBV12-4 to TRBJ2-1; TRBD2 matches at 8 bases. This CDR3 comprises 16 residues. With V trimmed by 1 base and J by 0 bases, 2 bases remained unmatched. CDR3 protein: CASSLESGSSYNEQFF. The CDR3 DNA is TGTGCCAGCAGTTTAGAGAGCGGGAGCTCCTACAATGAGCAGTTCTTC.

The V and J genes are TRBV7-6 and TRBJ2-7, with D unresolved. Germline V CDR1 and CDR2: SGHVS, FNYEAQ. V lost 5 bases and J lost 0, with 17 bases in between. The CDR3 runs 16 residues. CDR3 loop: CASSPRSTLSSYEQYF. As DNA, the CDR3 is TGTGCCAGCAGCCCCCGTTCTACCTTAAGCTCCTACGAGCAGTACTTC.

Many counts were recorded for this clonotype. The V gene is TRBV5-4, the J gene TRBJ2-3, with TRBD2 identical over 12 bases. The CDR3 totals 15 residues. V gave up 8 bases and J gave up 3 bases; unmatched junction bases: 7. The germline V gene encodes CDR1 SGHNT and CDR2 YYREEE (reference sequence). This CDR3 is CASGLAGTRTDTQYF. In DNA form, the CDR3 reads TGTGCCAGTGGACTAGCGGGAACTAGGACAGATACGCAGTATTTT.